These T cell receptor beta chains were read from a single sample in a study of post-analysis software for immune sequencing data. MiXCR was run by TCRdb on the PCR reads, yielding one entry per CDR3 protein. The data contain roughly 600,000 distinct CDR3 sequences, around 44% of them singletons. What was sequenced was blood. Receptors originate from a girl aged 10-17 years with multiple sclerosis. CDR3s include the opening cysteine and the closing phenylalanine or tryptophan. A D gene is named only where the DNA matches it firmly. Clone sizes are given selectively: once, few, many, or a class where the clone is expanded.

clone size: few; D gene: TRBD1; J gene: TRBJ2-5; V gene: TRBV5-1; CDR3 length: 13; CDR3 protein: CASSSPDRATQYF; CDR3 DNA: TGCGCCAGCAGCTCCCCGGACAGGGCGACCCAGTACTTC
clone size: NA; D gene: TRBD1; J gene: TRBJ2-7; V gene: TRBV7-2; CDR3 length: 15; CDR3 protein: CASSHGTGGSYEQYF; CDR3 DNA: TGTGCCAGCAGCCACGGGACAGGGGGCTCCTACGAGCAGTACTTC
clone size: few; D gene: TRBD1; J gene: TRBJ1-1; V gene: TRBV11-2; CDR3 length: 17; CDR3 protein: CASSSRDRVMMNTEAFF; CDR3 DNA: TGTGCCAGCAGCTCCCGGGACAGGGTCATGATGAACACTGAAGCTTTCTTT
clone size: few; D gene: TRBD2; J gene: TRBJ2-7; V gene: TRBV7-7; CDR3 length: 16; CDR3 protein: CANLPGLAGSSYEQYF; CDR3 DNA: TGTGCTAACCTACCGGGACTAGCGGGTAGTTCCTACGAGCAGTACTTC
clone size: once; D gene: NA; J gene: TRBJ1-2; V gene: TRBV5-1; CDR3 length: 15; CDR3 protein: CASSLEPGPLYGYIF; CDR3 DNA: TGCGCCAGCAGCTTGGAACCGGGACCGCTCTATGGCTACATCTTC
clone size: NA; D gene: NA; J gene: TRBJ2-7; V gene: TRBV12-3/TRBV12-4; CDR3 length: 14; CDR3 protein: CASSLTWQGYEQYF; CDR3 DNA: TGTGCCAGCAGTTTGACATGGCAAGGCTACGAGCAGTACTTC
clone size: NA; D gene: NA; J gene: TRBJ2-5; V gene: TRBV2; CDR3 length: 13; CDR3 protein: CASSRPAQETQYF; CDR3 DNA: TGTGCCAGCAGTCGGCCAGCCCAAGAGACCCAGTACTTC
clone size: NA; D gene: TRBD2; J gene: TRBJ2-5; V gene: TRBV20-1; CDR3 length: 14; CDR3 protein: CSANAGGLSETQYF; CDR3 DNA: TGCAGTGCAAATGCGGGGGGGCTGTCGGAGACCCAGTACTTC
clone size: NA; D gene: NA; J gene: TRBJ2-7; V gene: TRBV6-2/TRBV6-3; CDR3 length: 14; CDR3 protein: CASSYMDYPSEQYF; CDR3 DNA: TGTGCCAGCAGTTATATGGACTATCCCTCCGAGCAGTACTTC
clone size: NA; D gene: TRBD2; J gene: TRBJ2-1; V gene: TRBV12-3/TRBV12-4; CDR3 length: 17; CDR3 protein: CASSLGISGSGANEQFF; CDR3 DNA: TGTGCCAGCAGTTTGGGGATTAGCGGGAGTGGGGCCAATGAGCAGTTCTTC
clone size: NA; D gene: NA; J gene: TRBJ1-4; V gene: TRBV4-1; CDR3 length: 15; CDR3 protein: CASSQGSSGGEKLFF; CDR3 DNA: TGCGCCAGCAGCCAAGGGAGCAGCGGGGGTGAAAAACTGTTTTTT
clone size: NA; D gene: NA; J gene: TRBJ2-1; V gene: TRBV21-1; CDR3 length: 15; CDR3 protein: CASSNRQGIYNEQFF; CDR3 DNA: TGTGCCAGCAGCAACCGACAGGGGATATACAATGAGCAGTTCTTC
clone size: NA; D gene: NA; J gene: TRBJ1-1; V gene: TRBV2; CDR3 length: 13; CDR3 protein: CASSVSGYTEAFF; CDR3 DNA: TGTGCCAGCAGTGTTAGCGGTTACACTGAAGCTTTCTTT
clone size: NA; D gene: NA; J gene: TRBJ1-5; V gene: TRBV6-2/TRBV6-3; CDR3 length: 13; CDR3 protein: CASRSLRNQPQHF; CDR3 DNA: TGTGCCAGCAGGAGTCTCCGCAATCAGCCCCAGCATTTT
clone size: NA; D gene: TRBD2; J gene: TRBJ2-5; V gene: TRBV12-5; CDR3 length: 16; CDR3 protein: CASGPGTSGPQETQYF; CDR3 DNA: TGCGCTAGTGGTCCCGGGACTAGCGGACCGCAAGAGACCCAGTACTTC
clone size: NA; D gene: NA; J gene: TRBJ2-7; V gene: TRBV20-1; CDR3 length: 18; CDR3 protein: CSARPPLMERTERYEQYF; CDR3 DNA: TGCAGTGCTAGGCCCCCCCTAATGGAAAGGACAGAAAGGTACGAGCAGTACTTC
clone size: few; D gene: NA; J gene: TRBJ2-1; V gene: TRBV3-1; CDR3 length: 14; CDR3 protein: CASSPGLDYNEQFF; CDR3 DNA: TGTGCCAGCTCACCGGGACTCGACTACAATGAGCAGTTCTTC
clone size: NA; D gene: NA; J gene: TRBJ1-2; V gene: TRBV6-1; CDR3 length: 13; CDR3 protein: CASSDRDGDGYTF; CDR3 DNA: TGTGCCAGCAGTGACAGGGATGGAGATGGCTACACCTTC
clone size: NA; D gene: TRBD1; J gene: TRBJ2-5; V gene: TRBV7-7; CDR3 length: 15; CDR3 protein: CASSSRTGGLETQYF; CDR3 DNA: TGTGCCAGCAGCTCCCGGACAGGGGGCTTGGAGACCCAGTACTTC
clone size: NA; D gene: NA; J gene: TRBJ2-4; V gene: TRBV28; CDR3 length: 15; CDR3 protein: CASSPASGAKNIQYF; CDR3 DNA: TGTGCCAGCAGCCCCGCTTCGGGAGCCAAAAACATTCAGTACTTC
clone size: NA; D gene: NA; J gene: TRBJ2-7; V gene: TRBV6-5; CDR3 length: 15; CDR3 protein: CASSSIGASSYEQYF; CDR3 DNA: TGTGCCAGCAGTTCCATCGGGGCTAGCTCCTACGAGCAGTACTTC
clone size: few; D gene: NA; J gene: TRBJ2-7; V gene: TRBV5-4; CDR3 length: 12; CDR3 protein: CASSSLPYEQYF; CDR3 DNA: TGTGCCAGCAGCAGCCTGCCCTACGAGCAGTACTTC
clone size: NA; D gene: TRBD1; J gene: TRBJ1-1; V gene: TRBV12-3/TRBV12-4; CDR3 length: 13; CDR3 protein: CASRTGGNTEAFF; CDR3 DNA: TGTGCCAGCAGGACAGGGGGGAACACTGAAGCTTTCTTT
clone size: few; D gene: NA; J gene: TRBJ2-3; V gene: TRBV29-1; CDR3 length: 14; CDR3 protein: CSVGPRGSTDTQYF; CDR3 DNA: TGCAGCGTTGGCCCCAGGGGCAGTACAGATACGCAGTATTTT
clone size: NA; D gene: NA; J gene: TRBJ1-1; V gene: TRBV12-5; CDR3 length: 13; CDR3 protein: CASGLVRATEAFF; CDR3 DNA: TGTGCTAGTGGTTTGGTACGTGCCACTGAAGCTTTCTTT
clone size: NA; D gene: TRBD2; J gene: TRBJ2-7; V gene: TRBV20-1; CDR3 length: 13; CDR3 protein: CSARGDSYNEQYF; CDR3 DNA: TGCAGTGCTCGGGGGGACTCCTACAATGAGCAGTACTTC
clone size: few; D gene: TRBD2; J gene: TRBJ2-5; V gene: TRBV20-1; CDR3 length: 16; CDR3 protein: CSAREMGLAGAETQYF; CDR3 DNA: TGCAGTGCTAGAGAAATGGGACTAGCGGGAGCGGAGACCCAGTACTTC
clone size: NA; D gene: NA; J gene: TRBJ2-5; V gene: TRBV7-2; CDR3 length: 14; CDR3 protein: CASRPAGPRETQYF; CDR3 DNA: TGTGCCAGCAGGCCCGCGGGGCCCCGGGAGACCCAGTACTTC
clone size: few; D gene: NA; J gene: TRBJ1-2; V gene: TRBV29-1; CDR3 length: 11; CDR3 protein: CSDLGARGYTF; CDR3 DNA: TGCAGCGATTTAGGCGCTAGGGGCTACACCTTC
clone size: NA; D gene: NA; J gene: TRBJ1-5; V gene: TRBV12-3/TRBV12-4; CDR3 length: 13; CDR3 protein: CASSLSRNQPQHF; CDR3 DNA: TGTGCCAGCAGTTTAAGCCGCAATCAGCCCCAGCATTTT
clone size: NA; D gene: NA; J gene: TRBJ2-1; V gene: TRBV7-9; CDR3 length: 13; CDR3 protein: CASSLYDLNEQFF; CDR3 DNA: TGTGCCAGCAGCCTTTACGACCTAAATGAGCAGTTCTTC
clone size: NA; D gene: NA; J gene: TRBJ2-1; V gene: TRBV20-1; CDR3 length: 15; CDR3 protein: CSARGAILTYNEQFF; CDR3 DNA: TGCAGTGCTAGAGGAGCTATCCTCACCTACAATGAGCAGTTCTTC
clone size: NA; D gene: TRBD1; J gene: TRBJ1-5; V gene: TRBV12-3/TRBV12-4; CDR3 length: 14; CDR3 protein: CASSSRQGGQPQHF; CDR3 DNA: TGTGCCAGCAGTTCACGACAGGGAGGTCAGCCCCAGCATTTT
clone size: once; D gene: NA; J gene: TRBJ1-2; V gene: TRBV2; CDR3 length: 14; CDR3 protein: CASSEAGRAFGYTF; CDR3 DNA: TGTGCCAGCAGTGAAGCGGGCAGGGCGTTCGGCTACACCTTC
clone size: NA; D gene: NA; J gene: TRBJ1-4; V gene: TRBV12-3/TRBV12-4; CDR3 length: 13; CDR3 protein: CASSRGVNEKLFF; CDR3 DNA: TGTGCCAGCAGCCGGGGGGTAAATGAAAAACTGTTTTTT
clone size: few; D gene: TRBD2; J gene: TRBJ2-1; V gene: TRBV7-6; CDR3 length: 15; CDR3 protein: CASSLDGGAENEQFF; CDR3 DNA: TGTGCCAGCAGCTTGGACGGGGGGGCGGAAAATGAGCAGTTCTTC
clone size: NA; D gene: NA; J gene: TRBJ1-5; V gene: TRBV20-1; CDR3 length: 15; CDR3 protein: CSATQWGGGDQPQHF; CDR3 DNA: TGCAGTGCTACACAGTGGGGGGGAGGGGATCAGCCCCAGCATTTT
clone size: NA; D gene: NA; J gene: TRBJ1-1; V gene: TRBV5-6; CDR3 length: 16; CDR3 protein: CASSGTGTLFGTEAFF; CDR3 DNA: TGTGCCAGCAGCGGAACCGGGACGCTTTTCGGCACTGAAGCTTTCTTT
clone size: few; D gene: NA; J gene: TRBJ1-2; V gene: TRBV6-5; CDR3 length: 13; CDR3 protein: CATGAVRSYGYTF; CDR3 DNA: TGTGCCACCGGCGCGGTCCGTTCCTATGGCTACACCTTC
clone size: few; D gene: TRBD1; J gene: TRBJ2-7; V gene: TRBV5-1; CDR3 length: 15; CDR3 protein: CASSGSGTGIDEQYF; CDR3 DNA: TGCGCCAGCAGCGGATCCGGGACAGGGATCGACGAGCAGTACTTC
clone size: NA; D gene: TRBD1; J gene: TRBJ1-2; V gene: TRBV6-6; CDR3 length: 13; CDR3 protein: CASSDRGTYGYTF; CDR3 DNA: TGTGCCAGCAGTGACAGGGGAACCTATGGCTACACCTTC
clone size: NA; D gene: NA; J gene: TRBJ2-1; V gene: TRBV9; CDR3 length: 17; CDR3 protein: CASSQRQGGGARHEQFF; CDR3 DNA: TGTGCCAGCAGCCAACGACAGGGAGGGGGCGCGCGCCATGAGCAGTTCTTC
clone size: NA; D gene: NA; J gene: TRBJ2-1; V gene: TRBV10-3; CDR3 length: 14; CDR3 protein: CAISPGQSYNEQFF; CDR3 DNA: TGTGCCATTTCACCGGGCCAATCTTACAATGAGCAGTTCTTC
clone size: NA; D gene: NA; J gene: TRBJ1-2; V gene: TRBV5-1; CDR3 length: 15; CDR3 protein: CASSLGPTEDYGYTF; CDR3 DNA: TGCGCCAGCAGCTTGGGCCCGACGGAAGACTATGGCTACACCTTC